The T cell receptor (beta chain) under discussion was sequenced for a study of blood T cell repertoires in COVID-19. Study context: PBMCs, B-cell-depleted T cells, or T cells were the source of the cDNA or gDNA that made up the material.

Original data processing: From reference gene primer amplification, estimates of nucleated cell counts were derived. Method: immunoSEQ multiplex PCR; TCRdb's copy keeps in-frame clones and lacks some. The V and J calls and the clone size are those of that table, but D and trimming were determined from the DNA. The sample lists some 200,000 clones; approximately 83% were seen once. This clone was counted a few times. The CDR3 loop spans 14 amino acids. The junction had 6 bases not matched to a gene; V was cut back by 7 bases and J by 1 base. Looked up from germline, CDR1 is LGHDT and CDR2 is YNNKEL (reference sequence).

The sequencing sample was made of peripheral blood. The TCR originated in a woman in her sixties or seventies with acute or convalescent COVID-19. The chain joins TRBV3-1 (or the pseudogene TRBV3-2) to TRBJ2-7, with 8 bases fitting TRBD2. CDR3 in DNA: TGTGCCAGCACCCATAGCGGGAAATCCTACGAGCAGTACTTC. Its translation: CASTHSGKSYEQYF.